The clone carrying this T cell receptor (beta chain) was observed once. These data are taken from a study of blood T cell repertoires in COVID-19. Overall study context: There were acute and convalescent COVID-19 samples, and they came from the United States, Italy and Spain.

The CDR3 length is 15 residues. The V gene lost 5 bases and the J gene lost 7 bases, with 17 bases spanning the gap. Germline CDR1 reads MDHEN; CDR2 reads SYDVKM. This table comes from immunoSEQ multiplex PCR, and its TCRdb copy is limited to in-frame clones, with some not included. The table lists about 310,000 clones, 85% of them singletons, with approximately 1.9% in the top ten. A COVID-19 case had been met by exposed participants during the 2 weeks before study entry. The chain combines TRBV28 with TRBJ1-4, with D possibly being TRBD1 (6 bases). Specimen: PBMCs or T cells enriched from blood (not recorded which). The TCR originated in a woman aged 25 to 39 who had been exposed to COVID-19. The CDR3 nucleotides read TGTGCCAGCAGTACCCGCGGGGGCGTATTTGAAAAACTGTTTTTT. It codes for CASSTRGGVFEKLFF.